One and the same sample provided the 16 T cell receptor beta chains below, sequenced in a study of identical twins' blood T cells. Using its own MiXCR run on the 5' RACE reads, TCRdb lists one record per CDR3 protein. This table has a few hundred thousand distinct CDR3 sequences, around 30% appearing once. The sequenced material came from PBMCs. The receptors here all came from a woman aged 18-49 years in good health.

The J gene is TRBJ2-5, the V gene TRBV29-1, with D unresolved. This CDR3 contains 13 residues. CDR1 and CDR2 from the germline V gene are SQVTM and ANQGSEA. With 2 bases removed from V and 3 bases from J, the gap between germline ends came to 10 bases. In DNA form, the CDR3 reads TGCAGCGTTGAAAAAGGGCAGAAAGAGACCCAGTACTTC. This gives the protein CSVEKGQKETQYF.

The sample holds a few counts of this clonotype. V usage is TRBV9 and J usage is TRBJ2-2; D uncertain. The germline V gene has CDR1 SGDLS and CDR2 YYNGEE. Deletions cut 0 bases from V and 6 bases from J, with 12 bases between. This CDR3 is 15 amino acids long. The CDR3 sequence: CASSVVGFQAGELFF. The DNA of the CDR3 is TGTGCCAGCAGCGTAGTAGGGTTCCAGGCCGGGGAGCTGTTTTTT.

As regards this clonotype: A much larger clone differs by one base, so this may be a read error. The J gene is TRBJ1-1, the V gene TRBV11-1, with D unresolved. This CDR3 contains 12 residues. In germline, CDR1 is SGHAT, CDR2 FQDESV (reference sequence). For the CDR3, the DNA is TGTGACAGCAGCTTAGTACGGGGTGAAGCTTTCTTT. This translates into CDSSLVRGEAFF.

The table lists this clonotype with a few counts. The CDR3 DNA reads TGTGCCAGCAGCTTAAACTTGGCAATCTCCTACGAGCAGTACTTC. As protein: CASSLNLAISYEQYF. V usage is TRBV11-2 and J usage is TRBJ2-7; D remains unclear. The CDR3 runs 15 residues. V was clipped by 2 bases and J by 0 bases, with 11 bases between them. Germline values: CDR1 SGHAT, CDR2 FQNNGV.

This clonotype was counted only a few times. The V gene is TRBV23-1, the J gene TRBJ1-3; TRBD1 is a possible D gene (6 bases). Being an ORF, TRBV23-1 has a function that is uncertain. The CDR3 totals 15 residues. Trimming stripped 6 bases from V and 0 bases from J, with 12 bases between. For the CDR3, the DNA is TGCGCCAGCAGGACAGGACCAAGCTCTGGAAACACCATATATTTT. It translates to CASRTGPSSGNTIYF.

Only a few counts were recorded for this clonotype. The chain has TRBV5-1 and TRBJ1-5; 8 positions agree with TRBD1. Germline trimming cut 4 bases from V and 5 bases from J; bases unmatched to any gene: 2. CDR3 length: 13 residues. The V gene's germline CDR1 is SGHRS and CDR2 YFSETQ. CDR3 bases: TGCGCCAGCAGCGAGACAGGGGATCAGCCCCAGCATTTT. Translating it yields CASSETGDQPQHF.

The V gene is TRBV20-1, the J gene TRBJ1-4; D is perhaps TRBD1 (6 bases). This CDR3 is 15 amino acids long. V was shortened by 3 bases and J by 2 bases, with 13 bases between the two germline ends. CDR1 is DFQATT and CDR2 is SNEGSKA in the germline V gene (reference sequence). This chain's CDR3 is CSASDHGGTNEKLFF. The DNA of the CDR3 is TGCAGTGCTAGTGATCACGGGGGCACTAATGAAAAACTGTTTTTT.

V is TRBV5-1 and J is TRBJ2-7; 9 nucleotides align to TRBD1. The CDR3 extends over 14 amino acids. The V segment lost 3 bases and the J segment 5 bases; nucleotides outside the gene matches: 6. Germline V gives CDR1 SGHRS, CDR2 YFSETQ. CDR3 bases: TGCGCCAGCAGCTACGGACAGGGGAAAAACGAGCAGTACTTC. It translates to CASSYGQGKNEQYF.

This clonotype was seen more than once but under ten times. The V and J genes are TRBV6-5 and TRBJ1-3, with D perhaps matching TRBD1 (6 bases). The CDR3 is 19 residues long. In germline, CDR1 is MNHEY, CDR2 SVGAGI. Deletions cut 0 bases from V and 0 bases from J, with 18 bases between. This CDR3 is CASSYSSPGQVNSGNTIYF. The DNA for the CDR3 is TGTGCCAGCAGTTACTCGAGTCCGGGACAAGTTAACTCTGGAAACACCATATATTTT.

This clonotype was counted between two and nine times. The chain links TRBV20-1 to TRBJ2-3; 11 positions agree with TRBD2. The germline CDR1 and CDR2 sequences are DFQATT and SNEGSKA (reference sequence). There are 18 residues in the CDR3. Germline trimming cut 0 bases from V and 1 base from J; bases unmatched to any gene: 9. The CDR3 is CSARDSSGRLGGTDTQYF. The DNA of the CDR3 is TGCAGTGCTAGAGATTCTAGCGGGAGGCTAGGGGGCACAGATACGCAGTATTTT.

The V gene is TRBV11-2, the J gene TRBJ1-1; 8 bases agree with TRBD1. The CDR3 totals 16 residues. After removal of 2 bases from V and 5 bases from J, the junction contained 10 bases not matched to a gene. Per germline, CDR1 SGHAT and CDR2 FQNNGV. CDR3 nucleotide sequence: TGTGCCAGCAGCTTACTTCCAGGACAGGGAAAAACTGAAGCTTTCTTT. This translates into CASSLLPGQGKTEAFF.

The gene calls are TRBV28 and TRBJ2-7; TRBD1 might be the D (6 bases). V lost 4 bases and J 2 bases, leaving 15 bases between the germline ends. The CDR3 totals 15 residues. Germline assignment: CDR1 MDHEN and CDR2 SYDVKM. The DNA for the CDR3 is TGTGCCAGCAGTTCCCACAGGGTTAGGACCTACGAGCAGTACTTC. It translates to CASSSHRVRTYEQYF.

The chain recombines TRBV19 with TRBJ1-1; D gene ambiguous. Trimming shortened V by 3 bases and J by 7 bases, and 15 bases separated the two germline ends. This CDR3 is built from 14 residues. Germline CDR1 and CDR2: LNHDA and SQIVND (reference sequence). CDR3 amino acids: CASSIVGMNYEAFF. The CDR3 region has the DNA TGTGCCAGTAGTATCGTTGGGATGAATTATGAAGCTTTCTTT.

Only a few counts were recorded for this clonotype. The chain carries TRBV20-1 and TRBJ1-2; the match to TRBD1 covers 8 bases. In germline, CDR1 is DFQATT, CDR2 SNEGSKA (reference sequence). CDR3 length: 13 amino acids. Losses at the gene ends were 1 base for V and 9 bases for J; bases not matched to a gene: 7. The CDR3: CSARGQGAGSYTF. In nucleotides, the CDR3 is TGCAGTGCTAGAGGCCAGGGGGCGGGCAGCTACACCTTC.

This clonotype was seen more than once but under ten times. This chain links TRBV18 with TRBJ1-1; D is unresolved. Germline V gene lookup returns CDR1 KGHSH and CDR2 LQKENI. V dropped 2 bases and J dropped 0 bases, with 13 bases sitting between them. CDR3 length equals 16 residues. CDR3 in amino acids: CASSPYPPGMNTEAFF. In DNA form, the CDR3 reads TGTGCCAGCTCACCATACCCTCCGGGAATGAACACTGAAGCTTTCTTT.

This clonotype was picked up many times. The gene calls are TRBV2 and TRBJ1-3; TRBD1 matches 7 bases. This CDR3 region has 14 residues. Per germline, CDR1 SNHLY and CDR2 FYNNEI. The junction had 4 bases not matched to a gene; V was cut back by 6 bases and J by 2 bases. The CDR3 region has the DNA TGTGCCAGCAGGTACAGGGGAGCTGGAAACACCATATATTTT. Amino acids: CASRYRGAGNTIYF.